This T cell receptor (beta chain) came from a study of vaccination and CD4 T cells after COVID-19 (dated by TCRdb to between 2021 and 2024). Describing the broader study: The convalescent cohort comprised six males and four females, including two Hispanic individuals, seven Caucasians, two Asians and one multiracial person. Control cultures received a CEFX viral epitope pool as the positive control, an HIV-1 Nef peptide pool as the negative control, or no peptide. Post-vaccine blood samples were obtained a median of approximately 74 days after the second vaccine dose, with a range of about 13 to 250 days. Participants received two doses of either the Pfizer-BioNTech BNT162b2 vaccine (n=8) or the Moderna mRNA-1273 vaccine (n=2). Culture stimuli were overlapping spike peptide pools from SARS-CoV-2 and from the common cold coronaviruses HCoV-NL63, HCoV-OC43 and HCoV-229E. Post-COVID blood samples from convalescent patients were collected a median of around 100 days after diagnosis, with a range of about 30 to 170 days. In roughly 10 COVID-19 convalescent patients and several infection-naive healthy vaccine recipients, the spike-specific CD4+ TCR repertoire before mRNA vaccination was compared with the repertoire after mRNA vaccination. Points the paper makes about the study in general: Although the median number of SARS-CoV-2-reactive clonotypes went up from around 19 after infection to 38 after vaccination, the increase was not significant. In convalescent patients, a median about 86% of post-vaccine SARS-CoV-2-reactive clones were detected only after vaccination, suggesting vaccine-specific priming. Of the vaccine-specific clones in convalescent patients, 304 of 307, or nearly all, reacted only to SARS-CoV-2 spike and did not cross-react with common cold coronaviruses. The number of convalescent patients in the study was relatively small, and the study did not examine early timepoints following natural infection.

Library construction relied on PCR. At the Johns Hopkins FTIC core, DNA from the cultured CD4+ T cells underwent TCR sequencing with the Oncomine TCR Beta short-read assay. Genomic DNA was extracted from the cultured CD4+ T cells with the QIAamp micro DNA kit. Oncomine TCR Beta libraries from cultured CD4+ T cells were pooled using unique dual indexes and sequenced on an Illumina iSeq 100. Per the source publication's procedure: Non-productive sequences were filtered out, and CDR3s that did not start with C, did not end with F or W, or were shorter than 7 amino acids were discarded. The MANAFEST web application was used to identify antigen-specific clonotypes by comparing peptide-stimulated wells against reference wells and other culture wells. For a clone to be called positive, the clone needed an FDR below 0.05, an odds ratio above 5, and a productive frequency above 0.1% in at least two of three replicate wells. A clonotype counted as cross-reactive if it showed significant expansion both in the SARS-CoV-2 spike wells and in at least one common cold coronavirus spike condition. Levenshtein distances (stringdist) and unrooted phylogenetic trees (ape) in R version 3.6.1 were used to assess CDR3 homology. TCRdb cleaned the public reads at Q25 with fastp, built clones with MiXCR and kept in-frame beta chains. Merged by CDR3 protein, the rows form single entries marked with the most common genes and DNA. TCRdb's processing, not the authors' own work, is the source of the V and J calls. The sample contains approximately 11,000 distinct CDR3 sequences, just over 20% of them found a single time. Together, the top ten hold around an eighth of the sample.

On this clonotype itself: The clone's antigen remains unknown. Per-base qualities were not stored, and no clone one base away is much larger.

The germline V gene (reference sequence) specifies MNHEY as CDR1 and SMNVEV as CDR2. Relative to germline, V is missing 6 bases and J is missing 3 bases, with 6 bases of the junction outside any gene match. The CDR3 starts with the cysteine, ends with the phenylalanine, and has 15 residues. Here the CDR3 DNA is all that survives: 45 bases in frame from base 1. The sample's treatment or condition label, decoded: roughly 10-day PBMC culture with coronavirus spike peptide pools or control peptides (ViraFEST assay). To expand antigen-specific T cells with peptide pools and then pick out the expanded clonotypes through TCR sequencing, the study relied on the ViraFEST assay. The absence of prior SARS-CoV-2 infection in healthy vaccine recipients was confirmed by negative nucleocapsid antibody tests before and after vaccination. Each well held more than 1.5 million PBMCs cultured in IMDM containing around 5% human AB serum and roughly 10 IU/ml IL-2, with 9 to 10 ug/ml peptide pools added. Half of the culture medium was replaced with fresh IL-2-containing medium on days 3 and 7. Once the cells had been in culture for around ten days, the EasySep CD4+ T cell isolation kit was used to isolate CD4+ T cells by negative selection. PBMCs were separated from whole blood using Ficoll-Paque Plus gradient centrifugation and then either used fresh or cryopreserved at -140C. Each culture condition was generally run in triplicate wells.

The TCR originated in a human donor who received a COVID-19 vaccine. The specimen was CD4+ T cells from blood, cultured in vitro, collected before SARS-CoV-2 vaccination. Recombination joined TRBV27 with TRBJ2-7; TRBD2 matches 12 bases in the middle. The CDR3 region: CASSLSTSGGYEQYF. At the DNA level, the sequence is TGTGCCAGCAGCCTCTCGACTAGCGGGGGCTACGAGCAGTACTTC.